This TCR beta chain is drawn from a study of blood T cell repertoires in COVID-19. Seattle's cohort entered during active infection and was followed longitudinally. Per germline, CDR1 SGHDT and CDR2 YYEEEE. Trimming removed 1 base from V and 5 bases from J, with 16 bases in between. The CDR3 has 15 amino acids. The authors' processing: Reference gene primer amplification gave nucleated cell count estimates. This table comes from immunoSEQ multiplex PCR, and its TCRdb copy is limited to in-frame clones, with some not included. V and J calls and clone size follow that table, whereas D and trimming were derived from the DNA. The sample gives a few hundred thousand clones, around 92% of which show up once; approximately 12% is in the top ten.

V gene TRBV5-6 combines with J gene TRBJ2-7, with D uncertain. The sample consisted of peripheral blood. This sequence was found in a woman aged 30 to 39 with COVID-19, enrolled during active disease. Here the CDR3 DNA reads TGTGCCAGCAGCTTGTTCGGCCTCGACATCGACGAGCAGTACTTC. This translates into CASSLFGLDIDEQYF.